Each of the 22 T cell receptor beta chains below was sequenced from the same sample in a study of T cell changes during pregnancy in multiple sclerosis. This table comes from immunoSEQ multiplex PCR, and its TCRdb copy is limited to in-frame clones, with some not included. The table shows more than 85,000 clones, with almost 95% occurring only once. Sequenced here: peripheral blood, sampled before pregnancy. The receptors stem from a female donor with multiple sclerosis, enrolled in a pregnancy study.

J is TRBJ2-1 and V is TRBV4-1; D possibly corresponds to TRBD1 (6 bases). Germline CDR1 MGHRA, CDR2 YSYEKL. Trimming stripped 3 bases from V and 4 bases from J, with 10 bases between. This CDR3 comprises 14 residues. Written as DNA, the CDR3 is TGCGCCAGCAGCCACCCCGGGACATACAATGAGCAGTTCTTC. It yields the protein CASSHPGTYNEQFF.

CDR3 loop: CASSIAPSGISQFF. The DNA of the CDR3 is TGTGCCAGTAGTATAGCTCCTAGCGGGATATCCCAGTTCTTC. V gene TRBV19 combines with J gene TRBJ2-1; 9 bases are shared with TRBD2. Per germline, CDR1 LNHDA and CDR2 SQIVND (reference sequence). The length of the CDR3 is 14 residues. Germline trimming cut 1 base from V and 13 bases from J; bases unmatched to any gene: 8.

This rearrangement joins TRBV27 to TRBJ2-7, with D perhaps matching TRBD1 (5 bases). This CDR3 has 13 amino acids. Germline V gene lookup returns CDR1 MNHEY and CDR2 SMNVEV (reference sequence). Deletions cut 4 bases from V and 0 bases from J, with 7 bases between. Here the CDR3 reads CASSSQDSYEQYF. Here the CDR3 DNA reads TGTGCCAGCAGTTCACAGGACTCCTACGAGCAGTACTTC.

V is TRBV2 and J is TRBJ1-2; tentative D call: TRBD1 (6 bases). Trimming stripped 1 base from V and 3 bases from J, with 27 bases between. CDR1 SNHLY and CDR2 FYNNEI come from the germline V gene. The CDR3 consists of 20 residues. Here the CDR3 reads CASSEVGSWTVQTRYYGYTF. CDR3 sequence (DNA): TGTGCCAGCAGTGAAGTAGGCTCCTGGACAGTCCAGACGCGATACTATGGCTACACCTTC.

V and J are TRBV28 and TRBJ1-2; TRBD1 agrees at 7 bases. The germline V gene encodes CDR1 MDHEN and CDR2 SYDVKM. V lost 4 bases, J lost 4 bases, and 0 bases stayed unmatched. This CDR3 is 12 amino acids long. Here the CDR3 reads CASSWDSYGYTF. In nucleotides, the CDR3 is TGTGCCAGCAGTTGGGACAGCTATGGCTACACCTTC.

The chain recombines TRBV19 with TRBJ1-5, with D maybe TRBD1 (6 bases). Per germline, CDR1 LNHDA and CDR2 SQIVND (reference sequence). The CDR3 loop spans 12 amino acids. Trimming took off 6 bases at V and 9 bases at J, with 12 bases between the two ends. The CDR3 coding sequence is TGTGCCAGTAGCTCAGGGGACCGGCCCCAGCATTTT. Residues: CASSSGDRPQHF.

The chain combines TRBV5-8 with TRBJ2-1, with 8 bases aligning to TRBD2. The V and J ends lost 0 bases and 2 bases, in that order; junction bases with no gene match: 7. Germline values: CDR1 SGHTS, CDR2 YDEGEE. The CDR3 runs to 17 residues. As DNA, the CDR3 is TGTGCCAGCAGCTTGGGCGTCGAAGCGGGGGCCTACAATGAGCAGTTCTTC. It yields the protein CASSLGVEAGAYNEQFF.

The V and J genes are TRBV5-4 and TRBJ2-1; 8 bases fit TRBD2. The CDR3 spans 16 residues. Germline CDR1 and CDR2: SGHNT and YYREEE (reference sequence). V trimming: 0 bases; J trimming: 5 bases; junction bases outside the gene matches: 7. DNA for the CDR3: TGTGCCAGCAGCTTGGACCTAGCGGGCAGACACAATGAGCAGTTCTTC. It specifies CASSLDLAGRHNEQFF. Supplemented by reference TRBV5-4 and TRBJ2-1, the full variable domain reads ETGVTQSPTHLIKTRGQQVTLRCSSQSGHNTVSWYQQALGQGPQFIFQYYREEENGRGNFPPRFSGLQFPNYSSELNVNALELDDSALYLCASSLDLAGRHNEQFFGPGTRLTVL.

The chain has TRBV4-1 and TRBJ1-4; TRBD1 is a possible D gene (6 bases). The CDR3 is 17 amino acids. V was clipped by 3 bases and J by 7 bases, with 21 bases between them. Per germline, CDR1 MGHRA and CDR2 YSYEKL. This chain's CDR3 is CASSHWDTGSKVEKLFF. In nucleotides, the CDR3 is TGCGCCAGCAGCCATTGGGATACAGGGAGTAAAGTTGAAAAACTGTTTTTT.

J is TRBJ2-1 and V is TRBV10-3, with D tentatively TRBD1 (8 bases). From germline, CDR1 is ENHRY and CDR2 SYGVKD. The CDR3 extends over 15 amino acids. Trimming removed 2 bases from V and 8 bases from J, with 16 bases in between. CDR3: CAISETGGGSDEQFF. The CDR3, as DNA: TGTGCCATCAGTGAGACAGGGGGGGGTAGCGATGAGCAGTTCTTC.

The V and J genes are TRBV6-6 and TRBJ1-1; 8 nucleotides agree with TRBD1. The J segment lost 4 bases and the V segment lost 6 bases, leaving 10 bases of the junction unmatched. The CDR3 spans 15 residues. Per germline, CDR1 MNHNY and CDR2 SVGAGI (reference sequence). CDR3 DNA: TGTGCCAGCAGAACTACAGGGGGTGTAGGCACTGAAGCTTTCTTT. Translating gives CASRTTGGVGTEAFF.

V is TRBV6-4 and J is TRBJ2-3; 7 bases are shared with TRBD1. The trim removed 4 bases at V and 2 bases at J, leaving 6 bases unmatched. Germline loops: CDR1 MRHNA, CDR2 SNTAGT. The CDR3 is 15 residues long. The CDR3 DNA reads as TGTGCCAGCAGTGTAGGGGGCCTCCTCACAGATACGCAGTATTTT. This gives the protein CASSVGGLLTDTQYF.

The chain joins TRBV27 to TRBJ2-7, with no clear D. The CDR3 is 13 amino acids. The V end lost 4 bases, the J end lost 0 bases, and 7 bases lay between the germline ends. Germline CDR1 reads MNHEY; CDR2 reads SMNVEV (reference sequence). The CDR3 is CASSSPGSYEQYF. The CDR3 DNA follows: TGTGCCAGCAGTTCCCCCGGCTCCTACGAGCAGTACTTC.

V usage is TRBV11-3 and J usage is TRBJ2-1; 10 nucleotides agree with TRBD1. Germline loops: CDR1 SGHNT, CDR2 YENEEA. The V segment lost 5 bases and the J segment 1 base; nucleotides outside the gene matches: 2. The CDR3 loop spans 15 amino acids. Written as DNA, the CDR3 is TGTGCCAGCAGCCCGGGACAGGGGTCCTACAATGAGCAGTTCTTC. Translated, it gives CASSPGQGSYNEQFF.

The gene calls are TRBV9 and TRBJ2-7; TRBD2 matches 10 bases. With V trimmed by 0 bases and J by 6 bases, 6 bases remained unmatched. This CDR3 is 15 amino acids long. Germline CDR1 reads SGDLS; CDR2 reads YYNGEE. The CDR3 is CASSVDLAGVGEQYF. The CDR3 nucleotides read TGTGCCAGCAGCGTAGATCTAGCGGGAGTTGGCGAGCAGTACTTC.

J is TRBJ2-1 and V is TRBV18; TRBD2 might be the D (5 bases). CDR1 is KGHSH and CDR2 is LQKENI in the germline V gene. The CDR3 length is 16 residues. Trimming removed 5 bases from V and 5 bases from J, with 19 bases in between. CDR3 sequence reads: CASSLSRGRGNNEQFF. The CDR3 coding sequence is TGTGCCAGCTCATTGTCCCGGGGAAGAGGCAACAATGAGCAGTTCTTC.

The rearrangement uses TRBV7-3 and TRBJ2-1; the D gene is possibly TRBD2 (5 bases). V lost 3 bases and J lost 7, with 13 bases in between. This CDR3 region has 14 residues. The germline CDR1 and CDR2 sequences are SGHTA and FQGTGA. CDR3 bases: TGTGCCAGCAGCTTTGAGGGCCCGAGGAATGAGCAGTTCTTC. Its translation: CASSFEGPRNEQFF.

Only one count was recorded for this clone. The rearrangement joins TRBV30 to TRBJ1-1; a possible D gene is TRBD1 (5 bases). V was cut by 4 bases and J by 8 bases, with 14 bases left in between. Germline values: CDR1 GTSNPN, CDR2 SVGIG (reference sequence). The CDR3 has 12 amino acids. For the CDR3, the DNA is TGTGCCTGGACGGCCTACAGGAACGAAGCTTTCTTT. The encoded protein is CAWTAYRNEAFF.

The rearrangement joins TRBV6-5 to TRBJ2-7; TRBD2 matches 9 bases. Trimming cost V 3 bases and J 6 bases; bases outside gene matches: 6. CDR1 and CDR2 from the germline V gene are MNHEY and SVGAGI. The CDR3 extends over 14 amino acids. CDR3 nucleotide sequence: TGTGCCAGCAGTTATTCTAGCGGGATTGGCGAGCAGTACTTC. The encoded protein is CASSYSSGIGEQYF.

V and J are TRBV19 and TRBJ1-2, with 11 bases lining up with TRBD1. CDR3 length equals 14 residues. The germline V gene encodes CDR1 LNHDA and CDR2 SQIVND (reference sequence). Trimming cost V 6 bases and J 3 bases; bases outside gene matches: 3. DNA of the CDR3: TGTGCCAGTAGGAGGACAGGGGGCGACTATGGCTACACCTTC. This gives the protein CASRRTGGDYGYTF.

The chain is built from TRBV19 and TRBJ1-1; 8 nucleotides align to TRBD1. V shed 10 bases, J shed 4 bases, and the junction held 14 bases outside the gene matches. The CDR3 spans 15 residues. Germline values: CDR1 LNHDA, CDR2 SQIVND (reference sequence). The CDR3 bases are TGTGCCACCGGAATCAGACAGGGGATGGCCACTGAAGCTTTCTTT. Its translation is CATGIRQGMATEAFF.

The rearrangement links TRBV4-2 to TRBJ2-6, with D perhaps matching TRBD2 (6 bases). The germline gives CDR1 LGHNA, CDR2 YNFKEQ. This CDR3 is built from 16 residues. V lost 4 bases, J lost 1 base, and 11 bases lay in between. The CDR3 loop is CASSRGVASGANVLTF. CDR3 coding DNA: TGTGCCAGCAGCCGGGGGGTAGCGTCTGGGGCCAACGTCCTGACTTTC.